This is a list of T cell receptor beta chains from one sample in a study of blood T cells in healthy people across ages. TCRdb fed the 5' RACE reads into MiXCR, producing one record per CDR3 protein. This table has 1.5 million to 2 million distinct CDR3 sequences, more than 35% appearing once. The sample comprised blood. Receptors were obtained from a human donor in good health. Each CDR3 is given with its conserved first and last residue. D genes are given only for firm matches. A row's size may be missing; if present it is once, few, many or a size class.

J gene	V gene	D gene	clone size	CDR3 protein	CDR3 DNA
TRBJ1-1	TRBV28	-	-	CASSFIRQAYTEAFF	TGTGCCAGCAGTTTTATTAGGCAGGCCTACACTGAAGCTTTCTTT
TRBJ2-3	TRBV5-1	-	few	CASSNEGPYTDTQYF	TGCGCCAGCAGCAACGAGGGGCCTTATACAGATACGCAGTATTTT
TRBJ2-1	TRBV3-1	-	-	CASSQETSFGRFSYNEQFF	TGTGCCAGCAGCCAAGAAACGTCTTTTGGACGGTTCTCCTACAATGAGCAGTTCTTC
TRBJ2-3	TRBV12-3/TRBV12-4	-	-	CASSFGRGGTDTQYF	TGTGCCAGCAGTTTCGGCAGGGGCGGCACAGATACGCAGTATTTT
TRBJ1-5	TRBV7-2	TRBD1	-	CASSLVQGEHQPQHF	TGTGCCAGCAGCTTAGTGCAGGGGGAGCATCAGCCCCAGCATTTT
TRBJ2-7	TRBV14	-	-	CASSQDLREFEQYF	TGTGCCAGCAGCCAAGATTTGAGGGAATTCGAGCAGTACTTC
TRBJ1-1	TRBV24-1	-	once	CATSGGHGTEAFF	TGTGCCACCAGTGGAGGGCATGGGACTGAAGCTTTCTTT
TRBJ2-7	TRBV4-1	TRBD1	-	CASSLYWARTGAYEQYF	TGCGCCAGCAGCCTGTATTGGGCACGGACAGGGGCCTACGAGCAGTACTTC
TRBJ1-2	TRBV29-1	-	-	CSERQYPNYGYTF	TGCAGCGAACGACAGTACCCCAACTATGGCTACACCTTC
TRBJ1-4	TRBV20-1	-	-	CSASIPVPEKLFF	TGCAGTGCTAGTATTCCGGTCCCTGAAAAACTGTTTTTT
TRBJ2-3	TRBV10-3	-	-	CAIKPVATDTQYF	TGTGCCATCAAACCCGTAGCCACAGATACGCAGTATTTT
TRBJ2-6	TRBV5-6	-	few	CASSLTFDSGANVLTF	TGTGCCAGCAGCTTGACATTTGACTCTGGGGCCAACGTCCTGACTTTC
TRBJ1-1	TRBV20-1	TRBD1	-	CSARDRVKPTEAFF	TGCAGTGCTAGGGACAGGGTTAAGCCTACTGAAGCTTTCTTT
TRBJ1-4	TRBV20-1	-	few	CSAKLQGGEKLFF	TGCAGTGCTAAGCTACAGGGAGGCGAAAAACTGTTTTTT
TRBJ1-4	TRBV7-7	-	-	CASGPGAFGNEKLFF	TGTGCCAGCGGACCAGGGGCGTTTGGTAATGAAAAACTGTTTTTT
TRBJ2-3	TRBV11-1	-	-	CASSPRQGRSTDTQYF	TGTGCCAGCAGCCCCCGGCAGGGAAGGAGCACAGATACGCAGTATTTT
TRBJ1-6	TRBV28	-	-	CASRSSSSYNSPLHF	TGTGCCAGCAGATCTAGCAGCTCCTATAATTCACCCCTCCACTTT
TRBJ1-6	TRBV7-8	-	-	CASRGQGSLLSYNSPLHF	TGTGCCAGCAGGGGGCAAGGATCTTTGTTATCCTATAATTCACCCCTCCACTTT
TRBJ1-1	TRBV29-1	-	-	CSVFSGGEAFF	TGCAGCGTCTTCTCGGGAGGAGAGGCTTTCTTT
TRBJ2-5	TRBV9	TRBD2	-	CASSEAGGQETQYF	TGTGCCAGCTCCGAAGCGGGGGGCCAAGAGACCCAGTACTTC
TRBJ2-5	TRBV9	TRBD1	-	CASSVGTDQETQYF	TGTGCCAGCAGCGTCGGGACAGACCAAGAGACCCAGTACTTC
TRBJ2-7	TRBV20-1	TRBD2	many	CSARDQAGRGTYEQYF	TGCAGTGCTAGAGATCAGGCAGGGCGGGGGACCTACGAGCAGTACTTC
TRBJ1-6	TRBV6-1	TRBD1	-	CASSGREGGHLNGPLHF	TGTGCCAGCAGTGGACGCGAAGGGGGCCATTTAAACGGACCCCTCCACTTT
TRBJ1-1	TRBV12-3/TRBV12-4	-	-	CASSLAGIHTEAFF	TGTGCCAGCAGTTTAGCCGGGATCCACACTGAAGCTTTCTTT
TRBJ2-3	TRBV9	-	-	CASSGPQGTDTQYF	TGTGCCAGCAGCGGCCCTCAAGGCACAGATACGCAGTATTTT
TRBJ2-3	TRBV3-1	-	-	CASSPQGSYDTQYF	TGTGCCAGCAGTCCGCAGGGGTCATACGATACGCAGTATTTT
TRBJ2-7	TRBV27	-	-	CASSPHPQGTYEQYF	TGTGCCAGCAGTCCTCATCCACAGGGAACCTACGAGCAGTACTTC
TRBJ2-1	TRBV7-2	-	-	CASRSRRDGLYNEQFF	TGTGCCAGCAGATCAAGACGGGACGGACTATACAATGAGCAGTTCTTC
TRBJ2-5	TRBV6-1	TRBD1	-	CASLTGARETQYF	TGTGCCAGCTTAACAGGGGCCCGGGAGACCCAGTACTTC
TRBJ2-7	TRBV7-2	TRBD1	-	CASSPPPTGLRYEQYF	TGTGCCAGCAGCCCCCCCCCGACAGGGTTAAGGTACGAGCAGTACTTC
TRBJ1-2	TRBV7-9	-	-	CASSLDGPDGNTF	TGTGCCAGCAGCTTAGACGGGCCCGATGGCAACACCTTC
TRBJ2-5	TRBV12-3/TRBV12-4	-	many	CASSSTGETQYF	TGTGCCAGCAGCTCTACAGGGGAGACCCAGTACTTC
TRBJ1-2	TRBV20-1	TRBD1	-	CSATSIQGNYGYTF	TGCAGTGCTACGTCCATACAGGGGAACTATGGCTACACCTTC
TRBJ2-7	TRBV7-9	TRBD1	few	CASSLEDRAYEQYF	TGTGCCAGCAGCTTAGAAGACAGGGCCTACGAGCAGTACTTC
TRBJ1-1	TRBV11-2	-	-	CASSRAVNTEAFF	TGTGCCAGCAGCCGTGCGGTGAACACTGAAGCTTTCTTT
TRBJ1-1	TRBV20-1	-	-	CSALLRTEAFF	TGCAGTGCTCTCCTGCGCACTGAAGCTTTCTTT
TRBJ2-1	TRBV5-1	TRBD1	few	CASSLNGYRDRVGGEQFF	TGCGCCAGCAGCTTGAACGGTTACCGGGACAGGGTTGGAGGGGAGCAGTTCTTC
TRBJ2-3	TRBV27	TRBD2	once	CASSLLSGGAFPTDMQYF	TGTGCCAGCAGTTTACTTAGCGGGGGGGCTTTCCCCACAGATATGCAGTATTTT
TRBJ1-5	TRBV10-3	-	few	CAISSSNQPQHF	TGTGCCATCAGTAGCAGCAATCAGCCCCAGCATTTT
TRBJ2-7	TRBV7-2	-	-	CASSLGGRRAPYEQYF	TGTGCCAGCAGCTTGGGGGGCCGACGGGCCCCCTACGAGCAGTACTTC
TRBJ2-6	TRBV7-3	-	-	CASSPQGGSGANVLTF	TGTGCCAGCAGCCCTCAAGGGGGCTCTGGGGCCAACGTCCTGACTTTC
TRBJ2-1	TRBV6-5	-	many	CASRGEYNEQFF	TGTGCCAGCAGGGGAGAGTACAATGAGCAGTTCTTC
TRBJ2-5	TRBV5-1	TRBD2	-	CASSSISTSGEETQYF	TGCGCCAGCAGCTCCATATCGACTAGCGGGGAAGAGACCCAGTACTTC
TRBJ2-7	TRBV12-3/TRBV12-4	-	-	CASSLHGLSSYEQYF	TGTGCCAGCAGCCTCCATGGACTCAGCTCCTACGAGCAGTACTTC
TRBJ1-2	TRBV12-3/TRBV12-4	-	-	CASSLGREFYGYTF	TGTGCCAGCAGTTTAGGAAGGGAATTCTATGGCTACACCTTC
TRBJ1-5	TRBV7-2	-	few	CASSLVTGAYEQPQHF	TGTGCCAGCAGCTTAGTCACAGGTGCCTATGAACAGCCCCAGCATTTT